This T cell receptor (beta chain) was captured by sequencing in a study of Graves' ophthalmopathy and Graves' hyperthyroidism. Amplification of the TCR beta CDR3 regions used RNA transcripts (as template). HTBI primers primed a first-round RT-PCR, and a second-round multiplex PCR followed. TCRdb re-called the multiplex PCR reads with MiXCR, one entry per CDR3 protein. This table has hundreds of thousands of distinct CDR3 sequences, roughly 41% appearing once. Diagnoses were established from clinical symptoms, serum thyroxine, TRAb, thyroid ultrasound and orbital computed tomography. In its sample, this clonotype was seen a few times. CDR3 size: 14 residues. Germline V lookup: CDR1 SQVTM, CDR2 ANQGSEA. V lost 3 bases and J lost 4; bases outside the gene matches: 5.

The material sequenced was peripheral blood. The receptor was derived from an adult man with Graves' ophthalmopathy. The chain carries TRBV29-1 and TRBJ2-2, with 7 positions matching TRBD1. The CDR3 DNA is TGCAGCGTTGACCTCCGGGACAGCACCGGGGAGCTGTTTTTT. This encodes CSVDLRDSTGELFF.